This entry lists 28 T cell receptor beta chains sequenced from one sample in a study of blood T cell repertoires in COVID-19. The table came from immunoSEQ multiplex PCR; TCRdb's copy has only in-frame clones and leaves some out. This sample has about 170,000 clones; under 90% occur once, and the top ten carry about 2.1%. Sequenced sample: peripheral blood. These receptors were obtained from a woman at least 80 years old with acute or convalescent COVID-19.

The gene calls are TRBV28 and TRBJ2-7; no reliable D call. Germline CDR1 and CDR2: MDHEN and SYDVKM. The CDR3 loop spans 15 amino acids. Between the trimmed V and J ends, which lost 2 bases and 0 bases, there was a span of 11 bases. Here the CDR3 reads CASSLRWASSYEQYF. The CDR3 region has the DNA TGTGCCAGCAGTTTAAGGTGGGCGAGCTCCTACGAGCAGTACTTC.

Turning to this clone: Other DNA sequences in the sample encode the same CDR3. The V call is TRBV12-3 or TRBV12-4, the J call TRBJ1-6; no definite D call. The CDR3 has 13 amino acids. The V end lost 6 bases, the J end lost 3 bases, and 6 bases lay between the germline ends. CDR3 nucleotide sequence: TGTGCCAGCAGCCGGGACTATAATTCACCCCTCCACTTT. Amino acids: CASSRDYNSPLHF.

This clone came up a few times. The genes are TRBV6-2 or TRBV6-3 and TRBJ1-2, with 9 positions matching TRBD1. This CDR3 comprises 15 residues. After removal of 5 bases from V and 7 bases from J, the junction contained 11 bases not matched to a gene. Germline CDR1 reads MNHEY; CDR2 reads SVGEGT. The CDR3 here is CASSKRGQGTSGYTF. The CDR3 nucleotides are TGTGCCAGCAGTAAACGGGGACAGGGTACGAGTGGCTACACCTTC.

This clone was detected only a few times. The rearrangement joins TRBV7-9 to TRBJ1-1, with no clear D. The CDR3 totals 11 residues. Germline CDR1 reads SEHNR; CDR2 reads FQNEAQ (reference sequence). The V gene lost 7 bases and the J gene lost 3 bases, with 6 bases spanning the gap. CDR3 nucleotides: TGTGCCAGCACCCTTTACACTGAAGCTTTCTTT. Amino acid sequence: CASTLYTEAFF.

The rearrangement uses TRBV7-6 and TRBJ1-3; a weak D match, TRBD1 (6 bases). The length of the CDR3 is 15 residues. CDR1 SGHVS and CDR2 FNYEAQ come from the germline V gene. With 2 bases removed from V and 1 base from J, the gap between germline ends came to 9 bases. The CDR3 DNA reads TGTGCCAGCAGCTTATTGGGGGCATCTGGAAACACCATATATTTT. It translates to CASSLLGASGNTIYF.

The rearrangement joins TRBV6-1 to TRBJ2-7, with 11 bases fitting TRBD2. CDR1 and CDR2 (germline): MNHNS, SASEGT. This CDR3 comprises 17 residues. V shed 4 bases, J shed 2 bases, and the junction held 10 bases outside the gene matches. The CDR3 DNA reads TGTGCCAGCAGTGTACCGGGACTAGCGGACCATCCCTACGAGCAGTACTTC. As protein: CASSVPGLADHPYEQYF.

The rearrangement links TRBV28 to TRBJ1-1; 7 positions match TRBD1. V trimming: 6 bases; J trimming: 0 bases; junction bases outside the gene matches: 10. CDR1 and CDR2 from the germline V gene are MDHEN and SYDVKM. The length of the CDR3 is 16 residues. Written as DNA, the CDR3 is TGTGCCAGCAGCCTACCACAGGGGATCATGAACACTGAAGCTTTCTTT. Its translation: CASSLPQGIMNTEAFF.

This rearrangement joins TRBV5-1 to TRBJ2-5, with unresolved D. V gave up 2 bases and J gave up 1 base, with 9 bases separating them. CDR3 length: 14 residues. Germline V lookup: CDR1 SGHRS, CDR2 YFSETQ. In DNA, the CDR3 is TGCGCCAGCAGCTTCGCAGATATCCAAGAGACCCAGTACTTC. Amino acids: CASSFADIQETQYF.

The rearrangement links TRBV7-2 to TRBJ2-7; D is undetermined. V lost 2 bases and J lost 3, with 8 bases in between. Germline CDR1 SGHTA, CDR2 FQGNSA. CDR3 length: 13 amino acids. The CDR3: CASSLPTLYEQYF. The DNA of the CDR3 is TGTGCCAGCAGCTTACCTACCCTCTACGAGCAGTACTTC.

The V call is TRBV5-4, the J call TRBJ1-2; D unresolved. Between the trimmed V and J ends, which lost 7 bases and 8 bases, there was a span of 21 bases. CDR3 size: 14 residues. Germline CDR1 and CDR2: SGHNT and YYREEE (reference sequence). In DNA, the CDR3 is TGTGCCAGCTTCCACCCTGGCAGAAGAGGCGGCTACACCTTC. Its translation: CASFHPGRRGGYTF.

The gene calls are TRBV4-3 and TRBJ1-1, with TRBD1 matching over 10 bases. The CDR3 consists of 15 residues. The germline V gene has CDR1 LGHNA and CDR2 YSLEER. Trimming took 2 bases from V and 3 from J; bases not matched to a gene: 3. CDR3: CASSQSTGGDTEAFF. The CDR3 bases are TGCGCCAGCAGCCAATCGACAGGGGGCGACACTGAAGCTTTCTTT.

Here the CDR3 reads CASSLGTGVQPQHF. The CDR3 coding sequence is TGTGCCAGCAGCTTAGGGACAGGGGTTCAGCCCCAGCATTTT. This chain uses TRBV7-2 with TRBJ1-5, with 9 nucleotides matching TRBD1. V lost 1 base, J lost 6 bases, and 1 base stayed unmatched. Germline values: CDR1 SGHTA, CDR2 FQGNSA. This CDR3 is 14 amino acids long.

CDR3 region: CASSLSGTATNEKLFF. The CDR3 DNA reads TGCGCCAGCAGCTTGTCGGGAACTGCAACTAATGAAAAACTGTTTTTT. This sequence joins TRBV5-1 and TRBJ1-4, with D unresolved. CDR1 SGHRS and CDR2 YFSETQ come from the germline V gene. Trimming took 1 base from V and 0 from J, leaving 10 bases between them. This CDR3 has 16 residues.

This chain's CDR3 is CSVDEPRAGETQYF. As DNA, the CDR3 is TGCAGCGTTGACGAACCCAGGGCTGGGGAGACCCAGTACTTC. The V call is TRBV29-1, the J call TRBJ2-5; tentative D call: TRBD1 (5 bases). Trimming cost V 3 bases and J 5 bases, with 16 bases left between them. CDR3 size: 14 residues. CDR1 and CDR2 from the germline V gene are SQVTM and ANQGSEA.

The chain employs TRBV6-6 and TRBJ1-5; D remains ambiguous. This CDR3 contains 14 residues. The germline V gene encodes CDR1 MNHNY and CDR2 SVGAGI (reference sequence). The germline V and J ends were trimmed by 2 bases and 5 bases, with 10 bases remaining between them. As DNA, the CDR3 is TGTGCCAGCAGTTACCAGACACGAGATCAGCCCCAGCATTTT. The encoded protein is CASSYQTRDQPQHF.

This sequence joins TRBV5-1 and TRBJ2-1; TRBD2 agrees at 10 bases. V lost 5 bases and J lost 4; bases outside the gene matches: 6. The CDR3 is 15 amino acids. CDR1 and CDR2 (germline): SGHRS, YFSETQ. CDR3 DNA sequence: TGCGCCAGCAGATCCTATAGCGGGGGGTACAATGAGCAGTTCTTC. Residues: CASRSYSGGYNEQFF. Drawing the rest from reference TRBV5-1 and TRBJ2-1, the complete variable domain is KAGVTQTPRYLIKTRGQQVTLSCSPISGHRSVSWYQQTPGQGLQFLFEYFSETQRNKGNFPGRFSGRQFSNSRSEMNVSTLELGDSALYLCASRSYSGGYNEQFFGPGTRLTVL.

The rearrangement links TRBV9 to TRBJ1-4; D is perhaps TRBD1 (6 bases). The CDR3 totals 15 residues. V dropped 2 bases and J dropped 7 bases, with 15 bases sitting between them. Germline CDR1 is SGDLS and CDR2 is YYNGEE. CDR3 loop: CASSVRKGVGEKLFF. The CDR3 region has the DNA TGTGCCAGCAGCGTTCGTAAGGGGGTAGGTGAAAAACTGTTTTTT. The full variable domain, with the rest looked up from reference TRBV9 and TRBJ1-4, is DSGVTQTPKHLITATGQRVTLRCSPRSGDLSVYWYQQSLDQGLQFLIQYYNGEERAKGNILERFSAQQFPDLHSELNLSSLELGDSALYFCASSVRKGVGEKLFFGSGTQLSVL.

This clone turned up a few times. The chain couples TRBV9 to TRBJ2-2; no clear D gene. Trimming stripped 0 bases from V and 0 bases from J, with 3 bases between. Germline V lookup: CDR1 SGDLS, CDR2 YYNGEE. This CDR3 is built from 14 residues. The CDR3 protein is CASSVAPNTGELFF. CDR3 sequence (DNA): TGTGCCAGCAGCGTAGCTCCGAACACCGGGGAGCTGTTTTTT. Drawing the rest from reference TRBV9 and TRBJ2-2, the complete variable domain is DSGVTQTPKHLITATGQRVTLRCSPRSGDLSVYWYQQSLDQGLQFLIQYYNGEERAKGNILERFSAQQFPDLHSELNLSSLELGDSALYFCASSVAPNTGELFFGEGSRLTVL.

This rearrangement joins TRBV7-6 to TRBJ2-2; TRBD2 aligns across 7 bases. Per germline, CDR1 SGHVS and CDR2 FNYEAQ. Trimming removed 4 bases from V and 1 base from J; junction bases left unmatched: 3. The CDR3 has 15 residues. The CDR3 region is CASSSPSGNTGELFF. CDR3 in DNA: TGTGCCAGCAGCTCACCTAGCGGGAACACCGGGGAGCTGTTTTTT.

This clone was observed once. The chain combines TRBV10-3 with TRBJ1-1; no definite D call. The CDR3 has 13 amino acids. Trimming shortened V by 2 bases and J by 5 bases, and 9 bases separated the two germline ends. CDR1 is ENHRY, CDR2 SYGVKD, per germline. CDR3 in DNA: TGTGCCATCAGTGAGCGGGGTAGGACTGAAGCTTTCTTT. As protein: CAISERGRTEAFF.

This chain connects TRBV3-1 (or the pseudogene TRBV3-2) to TRBJ2-1; 10 bases are a match to TRBD2. Germline-derived CDR1 and CDR2 are LGHDT and YNNKEL (reference sequence). V shed 5 bases and J 9 bases; nucleotides not matched to a gene: 13. The CDR3 runs to 16 residues. The CDR3: CASSSRASGRFIEQFF. The DNA for the CDR3 is TGTGCCAGCAGCTCGCGAGCTAGCGGGAGATTTATTGAGCAGTTCTTC.

This clone turned up a few times. The chain joins TRBV18 to TRBJ2-7; D possibly corresponds to TRBD1 (5 bases). Germline loops: CDR1 KGHSH, CDR2 LQKENI. The V end lost 3 bases, the J end lost 5 bases, and 14 bases lay between the germline ends. This CDR3 spans 14 amino acids. The CDR3 DNA is TGTGCCAGCTCACCCCGGACAAGGGGCCACGAGCAGTACTTC. Its protein product is CASSPRTRGHEQYF.

This chain connects TRBV5-1 to TRBJ2-2; 9 bases match TRBD1. The CDR3 totals 17 residues. V trimming: 2 bases; J trimming: 10 bases; junction bases outside the gene matches: 15. CDR1 is SGHRS and CDR2 is YFSETQ in the germline V gene. CDR3 region: CASSLATGGITGEELFF. In DNA, the CDR3 is TGCGCCAGCAGCTTAGCTACAGGGGGCATTACAGGGGAGGAGCTGTTTTTT.

This clone was seen only once. This chain connects TRBV5-1 to TRBJ1-6, with 8 bases lining up with TRBD1. Trimming took 0 bases from V and 7 from J; bases not matched to a gene: 9. This CDR3 spans 17 amino acids. CDR1 is SGHRS, CDR2 YFSETQ, per germline. CDR3: CASSLAGARQGNSPLHF. Here the CDR3 DNA reads TGCGCCAGCAGCTTGGCGGGGGCTAGACAGGGGAATTCACCCCTCCACTTT.

This clone was recorded once. Given the absence of the conserved phenylalanine or tryptophan at the CDR3 end, a read error is likely. No DNA is shown, since the ends of the CDR3 on it are uncertain; the CDR3 is the one TCRdb lists. The chain joins TRBV30 to TRBJ2-7; the table's TRBD2 call for D was not verified on the DNA. The CDR3 region is 8 residues in length, termini included. CDR1 and CDR2 (germline): GTSNPN, SVGIG (reference sequence). The CDR3 spells CAGTRIAP.

The chain is built from TRBV12-3 or TRBV12-4 and TRBJ1-1, with unresolved D. Trimming took 2 bases from V and 11 from J, leaving 12 bases between them. CDR3 length: 12 residues. The CDR3 region has the DNA TGTGCCAGCAGTTTACTCGGGCCGGGGGCTTTCTTT. This translates into CASSLLGPGAFF.

The chain combines TRBV7-2 with TRBJ1-4; 9 nucleotides agree with TRBD1. Germline V gene lookup returns CDR1 SGHTA and CDR2 FQGNSA. J gave up 7 bases and V 5 bases, and 5 bases lay outside the gene matches. The CDR3 has 14 amino acids. The CDR3 spells CASSKDRGSEKLFF. CDR3 nucleotides: TGTGCCAGCAGCAAGGACAGGGGAAGTGAAAAACTGTTTTTT.

Details on this clone: Other DNA sequences in this sample translate to the same CDR3. The chain's CDR3 is CASSIYRNTEAFF. CDR3 nucleotides: TGTGCCAGCAGTATATACAGAAACACTGAAGCTTTCTTT. The chain uses TRBV27 and TRBJ1-1; D gene ambiguous. The germline V and J ends were trimmed by 5 bases and 2 bases, with 9 bases remaining between them. The CDR3 consists of 13 residues. Germline V CDR1 and CDR2: MNHEY, SMNVEV (reference sequence).